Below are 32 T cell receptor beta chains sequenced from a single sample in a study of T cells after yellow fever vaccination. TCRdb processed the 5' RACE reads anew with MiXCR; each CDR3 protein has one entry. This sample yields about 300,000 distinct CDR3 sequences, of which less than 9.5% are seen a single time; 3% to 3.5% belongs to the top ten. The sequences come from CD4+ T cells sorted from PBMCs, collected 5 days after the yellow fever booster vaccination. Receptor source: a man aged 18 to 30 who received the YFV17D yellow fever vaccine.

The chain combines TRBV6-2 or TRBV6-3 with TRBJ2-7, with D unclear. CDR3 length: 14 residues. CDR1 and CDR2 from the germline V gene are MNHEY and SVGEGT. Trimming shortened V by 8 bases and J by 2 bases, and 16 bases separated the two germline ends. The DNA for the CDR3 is TGTGCCAGCCGGAATACCCTGGGTGCCTACGAGCAGTACTTC. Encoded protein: CASRNTLGAYEQYF.

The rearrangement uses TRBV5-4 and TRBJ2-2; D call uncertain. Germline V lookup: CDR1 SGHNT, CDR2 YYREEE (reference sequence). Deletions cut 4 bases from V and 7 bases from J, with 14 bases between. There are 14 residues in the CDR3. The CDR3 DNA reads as TGTGCCAGCAGCGCAGTAGCACAGCGCGGGGAGCTGTTTTTT. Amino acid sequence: CASSAVAQRGELFF.

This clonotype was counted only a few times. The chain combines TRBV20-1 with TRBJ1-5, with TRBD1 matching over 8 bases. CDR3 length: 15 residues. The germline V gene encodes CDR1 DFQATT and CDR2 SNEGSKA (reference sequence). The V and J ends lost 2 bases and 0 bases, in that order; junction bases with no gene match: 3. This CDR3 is CSARRTGYSNQPQHF. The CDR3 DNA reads TGCAGTGCTAGACGGACAGGGTATAGCAATCAGCCCCAGCATTTT.

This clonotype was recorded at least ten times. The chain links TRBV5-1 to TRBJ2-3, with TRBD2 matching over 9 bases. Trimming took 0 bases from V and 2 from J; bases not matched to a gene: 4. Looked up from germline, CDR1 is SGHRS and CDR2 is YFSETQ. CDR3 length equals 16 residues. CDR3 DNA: TGCGCCAGCAGCTTGGTTCCTAGCGGGGTCACAGATACGCAGTATTTT. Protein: CASSLVPSGVTDTQYF.

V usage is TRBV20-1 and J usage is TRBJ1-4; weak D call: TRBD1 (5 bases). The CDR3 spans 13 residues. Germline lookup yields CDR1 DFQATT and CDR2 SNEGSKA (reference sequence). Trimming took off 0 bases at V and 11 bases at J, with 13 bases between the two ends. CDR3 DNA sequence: TGCAGTGCTAGAGATACCTTCCGGGGGAAACTGTTTTTT. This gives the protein CSARDTFRGKLFF.

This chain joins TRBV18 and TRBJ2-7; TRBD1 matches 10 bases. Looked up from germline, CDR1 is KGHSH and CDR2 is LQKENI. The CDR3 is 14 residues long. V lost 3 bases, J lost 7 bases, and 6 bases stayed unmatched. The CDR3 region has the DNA TGTGCCAGCTCACCGCAGGGACAGGGGCGGGAGCAGTACTTC. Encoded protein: CASSPQGQGREQYF.

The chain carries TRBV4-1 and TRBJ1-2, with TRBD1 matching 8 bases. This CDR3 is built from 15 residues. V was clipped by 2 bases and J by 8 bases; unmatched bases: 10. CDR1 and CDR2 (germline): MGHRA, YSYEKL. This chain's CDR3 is CASSQTQGDQSGYTF. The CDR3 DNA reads TGCGCCAGCAGCCAAACACAGGGGGATCAAAGCGGCTACACCTTC.

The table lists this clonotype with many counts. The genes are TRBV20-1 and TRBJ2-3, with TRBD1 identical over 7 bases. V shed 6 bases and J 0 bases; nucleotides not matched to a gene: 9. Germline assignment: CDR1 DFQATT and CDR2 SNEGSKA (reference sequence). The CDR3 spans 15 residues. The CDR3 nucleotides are TGCAGTGCAGGGACAGTTTTACTAAGCACAGATACGCAGTATTTT. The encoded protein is CSAGTVLLSTDTQYF.

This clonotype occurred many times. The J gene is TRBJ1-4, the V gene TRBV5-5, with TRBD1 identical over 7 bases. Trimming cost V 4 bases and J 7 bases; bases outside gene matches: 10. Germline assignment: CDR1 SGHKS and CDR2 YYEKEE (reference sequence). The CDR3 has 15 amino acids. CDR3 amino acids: CASSAAGGGREKLFF. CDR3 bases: TGTGCCAGCAGCGCCGCGGGAGGGGGCCGTGAAAAACTGTTTTTT.

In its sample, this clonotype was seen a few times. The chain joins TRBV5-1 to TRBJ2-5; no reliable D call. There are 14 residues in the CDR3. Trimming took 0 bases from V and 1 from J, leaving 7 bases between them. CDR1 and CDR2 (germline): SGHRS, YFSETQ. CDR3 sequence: CASSLEPPQETQYF. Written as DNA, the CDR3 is TGCGCCAGCAGCTTGGAACCCCCCCAAGAGACCCAGTACTTC.

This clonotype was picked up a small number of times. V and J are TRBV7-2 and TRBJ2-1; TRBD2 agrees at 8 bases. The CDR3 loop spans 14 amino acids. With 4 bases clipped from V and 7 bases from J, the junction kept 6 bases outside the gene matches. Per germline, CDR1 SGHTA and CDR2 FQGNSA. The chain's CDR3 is CASSSPRGDNEQFF. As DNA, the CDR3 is TGTGCCAGCAGCTCCCCGCGGGGGGATAATGAGCAGTTCTTC.

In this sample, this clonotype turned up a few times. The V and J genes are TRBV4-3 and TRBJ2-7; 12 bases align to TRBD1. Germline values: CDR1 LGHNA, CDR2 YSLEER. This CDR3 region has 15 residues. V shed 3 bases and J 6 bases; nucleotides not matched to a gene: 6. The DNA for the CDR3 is TGCGCCAGCAGCCAGTTGGGACAGGGGGCACCCGAGCAGTACTTC. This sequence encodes CASSQLGQGAPEQYF.

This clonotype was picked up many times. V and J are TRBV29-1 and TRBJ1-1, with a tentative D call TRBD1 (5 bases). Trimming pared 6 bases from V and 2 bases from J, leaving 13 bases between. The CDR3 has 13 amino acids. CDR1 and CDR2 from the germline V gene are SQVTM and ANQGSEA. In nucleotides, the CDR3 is TGCAGCGTGGTGGTGACAGTCAACACTGAAGCTTTCTTT. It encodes CSVVVTVNTEAFF.

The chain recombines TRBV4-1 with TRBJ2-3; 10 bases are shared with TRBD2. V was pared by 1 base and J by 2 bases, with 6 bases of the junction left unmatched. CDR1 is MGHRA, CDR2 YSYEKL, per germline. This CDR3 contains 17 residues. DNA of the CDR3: TGCGCCAGCAGCCAAGTACTAGCGGGGATTTACACAGATACGCAGTATTTT. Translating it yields CASSQVLAGIYTDTQYF.

In DNA, the CDR3 is TGTGCCAGCAGCTTGGCTTTAGCGTCCTACGAGCAGTACGTC. This translates into CASSLALASYEQYV. The chain recombines TRBV5-5 with TRBJ2-7, with a weak D call TRBD2 (5 bases). The V and J ends lost 0 bases and 1 base respectively, with 8 bases between them. This CDR3 comprises 14 residues. Germline lookup yields CDR1 SGHKS and CDR2 YYEKEE (reference sequence).

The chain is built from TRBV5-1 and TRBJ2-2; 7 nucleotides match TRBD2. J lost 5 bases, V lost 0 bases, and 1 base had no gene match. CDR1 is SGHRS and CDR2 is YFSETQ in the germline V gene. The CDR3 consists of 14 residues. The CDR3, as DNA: TGCGCCAGCAGCTTGGGACTAGCTACCGGGGAGCTGTTTTTT. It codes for CASSLGLATGELFF.

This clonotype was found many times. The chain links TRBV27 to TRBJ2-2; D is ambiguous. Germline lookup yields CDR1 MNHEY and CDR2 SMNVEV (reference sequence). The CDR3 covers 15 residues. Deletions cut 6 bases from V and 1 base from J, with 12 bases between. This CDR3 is CASRDMSGNTGELFF. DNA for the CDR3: TGTGCCAGCAGGGATATGTCAGGGAACACCGGGGAGCTGTTTTTT.

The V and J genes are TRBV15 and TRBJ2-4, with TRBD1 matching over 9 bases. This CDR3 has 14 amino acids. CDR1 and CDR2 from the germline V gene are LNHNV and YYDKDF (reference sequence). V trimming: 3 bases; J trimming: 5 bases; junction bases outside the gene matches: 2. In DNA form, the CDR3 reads TGTGCCACCAGCAGGAGGACAGGGGAAAACATTCAGTACTTC. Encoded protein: CATSRRTGENIQYF.

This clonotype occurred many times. The CDR3 sequence: CASTQDRATFNQPQHF. The CDR3, as DNA: TGCGCCAGCACCCAAGACAGGGCCACCTTCAATCAGCCCCAGCATTTT. This chain uses TRBV5-1 with TRBJ1-5; 7 bases match TRBD1. The CDR3 runs to 16 residues. J was trimmed by 3 bases and V by 6 bases; bases with no gene match: 12. Germline V gene data show CDR1 as SGHRS and CDR2 as YFSETQ.

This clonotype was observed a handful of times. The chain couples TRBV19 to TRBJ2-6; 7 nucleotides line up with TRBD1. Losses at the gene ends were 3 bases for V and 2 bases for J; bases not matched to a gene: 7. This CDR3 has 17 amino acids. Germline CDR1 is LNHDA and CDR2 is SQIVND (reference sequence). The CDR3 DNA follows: TGTGCCAGTAGTATGACAGGGCTATCGGCTGGGGCCAACGTCCTGACTTTC. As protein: CASSMTGLSAGANVLTF.

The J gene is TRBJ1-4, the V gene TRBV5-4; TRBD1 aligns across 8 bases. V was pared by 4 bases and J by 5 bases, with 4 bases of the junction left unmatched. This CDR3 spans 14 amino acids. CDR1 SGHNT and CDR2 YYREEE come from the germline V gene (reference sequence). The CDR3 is CASSLQGANEKLFF. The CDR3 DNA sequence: TGTGCCAGCAGCCTTCAGGGGGCAAATGAAAAACTGTTTTTT.

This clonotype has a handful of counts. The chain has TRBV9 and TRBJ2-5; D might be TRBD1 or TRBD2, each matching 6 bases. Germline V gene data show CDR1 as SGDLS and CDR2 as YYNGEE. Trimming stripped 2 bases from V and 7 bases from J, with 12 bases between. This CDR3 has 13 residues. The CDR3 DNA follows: TGTGCCAGCAGCGTGGGAGGACAGTCGACCCAGTACTTC. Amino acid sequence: CASSVGGQSTQYF. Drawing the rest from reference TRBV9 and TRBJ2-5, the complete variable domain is DSGVTQTPKHLITATGQRVTLRCSPRSGDLSVYWYQQSLDQGLQFLIQYYNGEERAKGNILERFSAQQFPDLHSELNLSSLELGDSALYFCASSVGGQSTQYFGPGTRLLVL.

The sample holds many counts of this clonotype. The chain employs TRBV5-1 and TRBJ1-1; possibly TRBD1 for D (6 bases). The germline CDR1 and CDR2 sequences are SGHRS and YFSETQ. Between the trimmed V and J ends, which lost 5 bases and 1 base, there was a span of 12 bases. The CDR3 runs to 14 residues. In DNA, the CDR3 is TGCGCCAGCAGGGCGGGACACCAGAACACTGAAGCTTTCTTT. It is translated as CASRAGHQNTEAFF.

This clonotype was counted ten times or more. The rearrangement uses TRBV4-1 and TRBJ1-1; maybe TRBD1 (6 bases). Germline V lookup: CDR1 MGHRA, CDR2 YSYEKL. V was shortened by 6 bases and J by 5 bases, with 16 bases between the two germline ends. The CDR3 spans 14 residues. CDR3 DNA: TGCGCCAGCAGGACTCCGGGGGCTCGGACTGAAGCTTTCTTT. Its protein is CASRTPGARTEAFF.

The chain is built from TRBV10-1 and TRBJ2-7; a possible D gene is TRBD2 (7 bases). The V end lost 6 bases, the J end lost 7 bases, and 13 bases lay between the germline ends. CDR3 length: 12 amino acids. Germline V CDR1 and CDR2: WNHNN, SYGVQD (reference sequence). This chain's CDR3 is CASSLQGGEQYF. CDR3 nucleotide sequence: TGCGCCAGCAGCCTACAGGGAGGGGAGCAGTACTTC.

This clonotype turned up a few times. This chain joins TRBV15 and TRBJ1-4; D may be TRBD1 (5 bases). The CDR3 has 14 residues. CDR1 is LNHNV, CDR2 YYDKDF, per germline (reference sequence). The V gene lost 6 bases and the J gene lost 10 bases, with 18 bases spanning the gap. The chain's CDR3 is CATSLTGQSRKLFF. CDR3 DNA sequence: TGTGCCACCAGTTTGACGGGGCAATCGAGAAAACTGTTTTTT.

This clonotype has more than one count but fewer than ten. CDR3 nucleotides: TGTGCCAGCAGCCAAGGGTATAGCTACGAGCAGTACGTC. This codes for CASSQGYSYEQYV. The chain is built from TRBV14 and TRBJ2-7; D gene ambiguous. Germline V gene data show CDR1 as SGHDN and CDR2 as FVKESK. The CDR3 is made up of 13 amino acids. Trimming shortened V by 1 base and J by 3 bases, and 7 bases separated the two germline ends.

The CDR3 loop is CASRIAGAEAFF. As DNA, the CDR3 is TGCGCCAGCAGGATTGCAGGGGCTGAAGCTTTCTTT. The chain carries TRBV5-1 and TRBJ1-1, with a tentative D call TRBD1 (6 bases). The V end lost 5 bases, the J end lost 6 bases, and 11 bases lay between the germline ends. The CDR3 runs to 12 residues. Germline CDR1 SGHRS, CDR2 YFSETQ. The complete variable domain, with remaining parts taken from reference TRBV5-1 and TRBJ1-1, reads KAGVTQTPRYLIKTRGQQVTLSCSPISGHRSVSWYQQTPGQGLQFLFEYFSETQRNKGNFPGRFSGRQFSNSRSEMNVSTLELGDSALYLCASRIAGAEAFFGQGTRLTVV.

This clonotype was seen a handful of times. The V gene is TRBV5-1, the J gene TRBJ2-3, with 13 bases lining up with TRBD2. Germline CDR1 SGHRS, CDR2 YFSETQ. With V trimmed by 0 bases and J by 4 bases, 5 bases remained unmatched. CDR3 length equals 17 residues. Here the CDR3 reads CASSLATSGGAADTQYF. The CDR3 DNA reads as TGCGCCAGCAGCTTGGCTACTAGCGGGGGGGCGGCAGATACGCAGTATTTT.

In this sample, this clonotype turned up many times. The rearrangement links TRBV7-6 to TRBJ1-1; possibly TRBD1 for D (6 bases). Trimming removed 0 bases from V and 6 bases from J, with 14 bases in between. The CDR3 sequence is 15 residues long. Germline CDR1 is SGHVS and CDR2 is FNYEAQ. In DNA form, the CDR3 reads TGTGCCAGCAGCTTAGCTCAGGGGAAGCTCGCTGAAGCTTTCTTT. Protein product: CASSLAQGKLAEAFF.

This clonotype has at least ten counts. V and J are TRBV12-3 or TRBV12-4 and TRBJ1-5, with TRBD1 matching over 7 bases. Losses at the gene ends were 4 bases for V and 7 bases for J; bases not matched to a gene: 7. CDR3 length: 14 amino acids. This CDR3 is CASSSNRGYQPQHF. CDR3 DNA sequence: TGTGCCAGCAGTTCAAACAGGGGTTACCAGCCCCAGCATTTT.

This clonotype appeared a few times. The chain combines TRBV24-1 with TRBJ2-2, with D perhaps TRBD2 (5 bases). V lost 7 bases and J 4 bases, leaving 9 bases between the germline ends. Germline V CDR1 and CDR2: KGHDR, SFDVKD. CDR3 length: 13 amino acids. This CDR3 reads CATSHGVTGELFF. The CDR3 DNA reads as TGTGCCACCAGCCACGGGGTCACCGGGGAGCTGTTTTTT.